This TCR beta chain was identified during a study of blood T cell repertoires in COVID-19. Concerning this clone itself: The same CDR3 also results from other DNA sequences found in this sample.

The V end was cut by 5 bases, the J end by 0 bases, with 9 bases between. This CDR3 spans 14 amino acids. Germline CDR1 and CDR2: LGHDT and YNNKEL (reference sequence). Only in-frame clones appear in the TCRdb table, and some are missing; sequencing was by immunoSEQ multiplex PCR. The table records about 240,000 clones, about 85% of them present only once. This sequence was found in a man in his 60s who had recovered from COVID-19. Sequences were obtained from peripheral blood. The genes are TRBV3-1 (or the pseudogene TRBV3-2) and TRBJ2-3; TRBD1 is a possible D gene (6 bases). The CDR3 protein is CASSLRGSTDTQYF. In DNA form, the CDR3 reads TGTGCCAGCAGCTTGAGGGGGAGCACAGATACGCAGTATTTT.